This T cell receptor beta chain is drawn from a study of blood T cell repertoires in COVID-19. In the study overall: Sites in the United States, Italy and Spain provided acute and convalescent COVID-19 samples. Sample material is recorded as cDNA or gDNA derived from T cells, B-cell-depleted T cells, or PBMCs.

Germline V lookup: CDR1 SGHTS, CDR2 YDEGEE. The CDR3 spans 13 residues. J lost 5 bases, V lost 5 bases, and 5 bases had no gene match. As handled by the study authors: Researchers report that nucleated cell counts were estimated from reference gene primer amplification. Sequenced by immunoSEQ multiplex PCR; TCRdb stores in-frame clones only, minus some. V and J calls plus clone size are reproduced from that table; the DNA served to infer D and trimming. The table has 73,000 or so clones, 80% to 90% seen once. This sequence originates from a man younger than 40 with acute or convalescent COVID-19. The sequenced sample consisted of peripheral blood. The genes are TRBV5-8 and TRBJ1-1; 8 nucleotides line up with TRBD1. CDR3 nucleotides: TGTGCCAGCAGGAAGGACAGGGATACTGAAGCTTTCTTT. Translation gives CASRKDRDTEAFF. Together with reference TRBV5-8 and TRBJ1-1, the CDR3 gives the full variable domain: EAGVTQSPTHLIKTRGQQATLRCSPISGHTSVYWYQQALGLGLQFLLWYDEGEERNRGNFPPRFSGRQFPNYSSELNVNALELEDSALYLCASRKDRDTEAFFGQGTRLTVV.